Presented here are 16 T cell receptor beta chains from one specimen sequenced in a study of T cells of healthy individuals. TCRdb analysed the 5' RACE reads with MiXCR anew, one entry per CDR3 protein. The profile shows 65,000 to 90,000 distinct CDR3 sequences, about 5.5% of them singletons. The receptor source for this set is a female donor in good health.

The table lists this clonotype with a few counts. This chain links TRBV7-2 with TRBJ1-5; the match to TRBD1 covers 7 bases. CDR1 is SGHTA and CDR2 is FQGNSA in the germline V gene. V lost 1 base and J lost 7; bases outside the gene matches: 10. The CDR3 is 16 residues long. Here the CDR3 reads CASSLDPTGLYQPQHF. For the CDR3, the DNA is TGTGCCAGCAGCTTAGATCCGACAGGGTTATACCAGCCCCAGCATTTT. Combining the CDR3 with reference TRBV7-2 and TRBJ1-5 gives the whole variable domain GAGVSQSPSNKVTEKGKDVELRCDPISGHTALYWYRQSLGQGLEFLIYFQGNSAPDKSGLPSDRFSAERTGGSVSTLTIQRTQQEDSAVYLCASSLDPTGLYQPQHFGDGTRLSIL.

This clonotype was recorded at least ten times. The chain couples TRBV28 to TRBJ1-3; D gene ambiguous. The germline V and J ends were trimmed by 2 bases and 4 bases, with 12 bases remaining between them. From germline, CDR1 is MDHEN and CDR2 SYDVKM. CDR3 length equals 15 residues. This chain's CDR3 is CASSLRGAHGNTIYF. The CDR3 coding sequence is TGTGCCAGCAGTTTACGAGGCGCTCACGGAAACACCATATATTTT.

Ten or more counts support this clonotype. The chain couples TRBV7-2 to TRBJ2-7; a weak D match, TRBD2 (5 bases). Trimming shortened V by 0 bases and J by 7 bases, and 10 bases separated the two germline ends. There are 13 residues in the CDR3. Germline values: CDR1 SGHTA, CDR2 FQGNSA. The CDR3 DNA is TGTGCCAGCAGCTTAGCCGGGATAGAAGAGCAGTACTTC. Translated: CASSLAGIEEQYF. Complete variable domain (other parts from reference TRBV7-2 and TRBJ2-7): GAGVSQSPSNKVTEKGKDVELRCDPISGHTALYWYRQSLGQGLEFLIYFQGNSAPDKSGLPSDRFSAERTGGSVSTLTIQRTQQEDSAVYLCASSLAGIEEQYFGPGTRLTVT.

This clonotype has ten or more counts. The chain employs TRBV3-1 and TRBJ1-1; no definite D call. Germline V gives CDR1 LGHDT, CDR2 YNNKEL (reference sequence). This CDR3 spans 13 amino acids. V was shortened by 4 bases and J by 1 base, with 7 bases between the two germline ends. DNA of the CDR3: TGTGCCAGCAGCCCTACTACGAACACTGAAGCTTTCTTT. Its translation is CASSPTTNTEAFF.

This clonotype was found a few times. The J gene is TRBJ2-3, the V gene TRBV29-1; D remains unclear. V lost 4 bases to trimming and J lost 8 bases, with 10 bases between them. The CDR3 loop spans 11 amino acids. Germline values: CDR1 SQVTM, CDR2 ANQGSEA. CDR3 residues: CSVGGLSTQYF. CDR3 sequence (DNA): TGCAGCGTTGGTGGGCTTTCTACGCAGTATTTT.

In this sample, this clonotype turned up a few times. The CDR3 protein is CASSFGGASGIYGYTF. Written as DNA, the CDR3 is TGTGCCAGCAGTTTTGGGGGGGCCTCTGGCATCTATGGCTACACCTTC. The chain links TRBV28 to TRBJ1-2; possibly TRBD1 for D (6 bases). V dropped 3 bases and J dropped 4 bases, with 18 bases sitting between them. The CDR3 covers 16 residues. Germline CDR1 reads MDHEN; CDR2 reads SYDVKM.

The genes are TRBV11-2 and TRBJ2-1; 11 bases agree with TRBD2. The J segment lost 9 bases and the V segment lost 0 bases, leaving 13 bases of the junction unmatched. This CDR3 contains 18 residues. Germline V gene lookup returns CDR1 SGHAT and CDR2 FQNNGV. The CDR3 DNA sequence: TGTGCCAGCAGCTTAGATGGGTTGGGCCTAGCGGGAGGTAGTGAGCAGTTCTTC. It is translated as CASSLDGLGLAGGSEQFF.

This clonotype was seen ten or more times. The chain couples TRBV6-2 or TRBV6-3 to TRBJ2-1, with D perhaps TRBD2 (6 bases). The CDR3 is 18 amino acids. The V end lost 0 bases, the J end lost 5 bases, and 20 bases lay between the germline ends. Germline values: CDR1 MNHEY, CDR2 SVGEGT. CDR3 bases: TGTGCCAGCAGTTACTCGTATGAGAACGGGAGAATCGACAATGAGCAGTTCTTC. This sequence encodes CASSYSYENGRIDNEQFF.

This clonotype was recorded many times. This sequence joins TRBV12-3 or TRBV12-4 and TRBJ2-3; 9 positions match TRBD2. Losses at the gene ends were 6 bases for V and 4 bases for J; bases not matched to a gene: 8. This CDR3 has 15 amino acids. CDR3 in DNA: TGTGCCAGCAGCCCGCTGAGCGGGAGGCCAGATACGCAGTATTTT. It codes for CASSPLSGRPDTQYF.

The CDR3 loop reads CASSSQGLAGDLSYEQYF. The CDR3 DNA sequence: TGTGCCAGCAGTTCCCAGGGACTAGCGGGAGACCTCTCCTACGAGCAGTACTTC. J is TRBJ2-7 and V is TRBV27; TRBD2 matches at 14 bases. Per the germline V gene, CDR1 is MNHEY and CDR2 is SMNVEV (reference sequence). The CDR3 covers 18 residues. The V and J ends lost 4 bases and 0 bases, in that order; junction bases with no gene match: 8.

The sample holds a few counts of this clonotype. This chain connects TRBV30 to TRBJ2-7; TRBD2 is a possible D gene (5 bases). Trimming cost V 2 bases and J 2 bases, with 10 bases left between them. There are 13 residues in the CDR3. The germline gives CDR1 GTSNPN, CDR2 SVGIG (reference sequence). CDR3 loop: CAWSNGGPYEQYF. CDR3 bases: TGTGCCTGGAGTAACGGCGGGCCCTACGAGCAGTACTTC.

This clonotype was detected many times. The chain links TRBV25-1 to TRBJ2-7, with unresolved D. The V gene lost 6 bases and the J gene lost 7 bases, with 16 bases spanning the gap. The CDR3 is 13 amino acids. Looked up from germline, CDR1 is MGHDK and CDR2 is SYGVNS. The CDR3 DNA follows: TGTGCCAGCAGCGAAAATTGGGGTGGAGAGCAGTACTTC. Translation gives CASSENWGGEQYF.

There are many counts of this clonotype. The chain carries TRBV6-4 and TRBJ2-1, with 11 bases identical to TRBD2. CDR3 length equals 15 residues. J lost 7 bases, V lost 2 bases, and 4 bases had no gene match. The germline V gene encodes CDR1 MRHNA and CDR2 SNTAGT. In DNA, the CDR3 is TGTGCCAGCAGTGACGGGGGGACTAGCGGAAATGAGCAGTTCTTC. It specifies CASSDGGTSGNEQFF.

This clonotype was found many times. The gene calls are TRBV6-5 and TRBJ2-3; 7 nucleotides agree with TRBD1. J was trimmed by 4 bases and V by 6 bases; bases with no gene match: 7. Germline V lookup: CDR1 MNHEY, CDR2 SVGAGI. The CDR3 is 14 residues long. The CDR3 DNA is TGTGCCAGCAGACAGGGGCTAGTACCAGATACGCAGTATTTT. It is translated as CASRQGLVPDTQYF.

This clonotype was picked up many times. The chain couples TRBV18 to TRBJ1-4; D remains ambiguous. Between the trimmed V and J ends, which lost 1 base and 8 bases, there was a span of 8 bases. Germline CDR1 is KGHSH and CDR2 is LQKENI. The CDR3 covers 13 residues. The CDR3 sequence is CASSPQLEEKLFF. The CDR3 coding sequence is TGTGCCAGCTCACCACAGCTCGAGGAAAAACTGTTTTTT.

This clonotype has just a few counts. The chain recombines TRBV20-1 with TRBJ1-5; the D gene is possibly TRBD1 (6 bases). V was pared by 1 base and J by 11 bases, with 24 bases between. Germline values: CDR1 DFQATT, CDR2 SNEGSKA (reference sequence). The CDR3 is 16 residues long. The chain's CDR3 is CSARGARGAGREAQHF. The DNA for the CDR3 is TGCAGTGCTAGAGGCGCCCGGGGGGCTGGAAGGGAGGCCCAGCATTTT.